This TCR beta chain is drawn from a study of blood T cell repertoires in COVID-19. Study at large: Researchers got acute and convalescent COVID-19 samples from the United States, Italy and Spain. PBMCs, B-cell-depleted T cells, or T cells were the source of the cDNA or gDNA that made up the material.

This CDR3 comprises 13 residues. The V gene lost 6 bases and the J gene lost 9 bases, with 18 bases spanning the gap. CDR1 and CDR2 (germline): ENHRY, SYGVKD. In the original analysis: Amplification of reference gene primers provided the estimated nucleated cell counts. Libraries were prepared by immunoSEQ multiplex PCR; TCRdb keeps only in-frame clonotypes and omits some of them. V and J calls and clone size come straight from that table; D and trimming were deduced from the DNA. The profile covers more than 95,000 clones, with around nine tenths appearing a single time and approximately 5.1% taken by the ten largest. This clone was seen more than once but under ten times.

The receptor comes from a human donor in a cohort sampled during active COVID-19. The sequencing input was peripheral blood. The chain joins TRBV10-3 to TRBJ2-7; D might be TRBD2 (6 bases). The chain's CDR3 is CAIRGTVGPRQYF. The CDR3 region has the DNA TGTGCCATCAGGGGGACTGTGGGGCCGCGGCAGTACTTC.